This entry features one TCR beta chain sequence. It has no known antigen specificity. No much larger clone is present one base from it, and per-base qualities are unavailable. The data were taken from a study of Graves' ophthalmopathy and Graves' hyperthyroidism (dated by TCRdb to 2017 to 2018). Background on the whole study: Peripheral blood was collected at initial diagnosis, prior to any treatment. For independent validation, a separate cohort was made up of 18 hyperthyroidism patients plus 17 patients who later progressed from hyperthyroidism to ophthalmopathy. Following sample collection, hyperthyroidism patients were given methimazole at a starting dose of 30 mg daily, and ophthalmopathy patients were given high-dose intravenous methylprednisolone. In total, 135 blood samples were TCR-sequenced: approximately 42 ophthalmopathy, under 85 hyperthyroidism and about 17 hyperthyroidism-to-ophthalmopathy patients. To tell Graves' ophthalmopathy apart from Graves' hyperthyroidism, and to predict which patients would progress to ophthalmopathy, the study relied on TCR beta repertoire signatures. To explore V-J signatures that distinguish ophthalmopathy from hyperthyroidism, a discovery set of about a hundred patients was enrolled, made up of around 40 with ophthalmopathy and 57 with stable hyperthyroidism. In roughly 6 hyperthyroidism patients, the T-cell repertoire of thyroid tissue was compared with the T-cell repertoire of blood.

For repertoire sequencing, TCR beta CDR3 regions were amplified from RNA transcripts. A first-round RT-PCR used HTBI primers with the Qiagen OneStep RT-PCR kit, followed by a second-round multiplex PCR, size selection and purification. Libraries were sequenced on an Illumina HiSeq2000 using paired-end 100 bp reads. Turning to the authors' computational methods: SOAPnuke was used for read processing, and reads with adapters, uncalled bases, a mean Phred below 15, or no exact constant-primer or identifier match were discarded. High-quality paired reads were merged with COPE v1.2.5. Unique nucleotide sequences were defined as clonotypes and aligned to IMGT TRB V, D and J references using MiTCR v1.1. The analysis was limited to V-J combinations with a frequency above 0.0001, which together covered 99.2% of repertoires. For each V-J combination, a TCR clonal expansion and chaos score was defined as the ratio of F50 clonal expansion to chaos observed in the TCRdist matrix. Welch's t-statistics and random forest were used to narrow the features down to more than 10 V-J combinations, which were then fed into a naive Bayes classifier. The similarity between thyroid and blood repertoires was quantified using the Morisita-Horn index. The public reads were run again by TCRdb, first through fastp at Q25 and then through MiXCR, and only productive beta chains were kept. Rows are combined by CDR3 protein, so each entry shows the most common genes and DNA. TCRdb assigned the V and J calls; the authors' analysis was not used. For this sample there are 650,000 to 900,000 distinct CDR3 sequences; roughly two fifths appear just once. The biggest ten clones account for 44% of the sample.

The paper as a whole reports these results and caveats: Sample size was not predetermined statistically, and investigators were not blinded to group allocation. Among expanded thyroid clonotypes with frequency above 0.001, most also showed up in blood, which suggests that blood repertoires may reflect the thyroid immune response. In validation, the model predicted ophthalmopathy progression with about 70% sensitivity and around 72% specificity; some 13 predicted patients were CT-confirmed with GO in a median of approximately 6.2 months. In cross-validation, the 13-signature model distinguished ophthalmopathy from stable hyperthyroidism with just over 85% sensitivity and around 82% specificity, and in the test set the corresponding values were roughly 80% and 76%.

The CDR3 has 16 amino acids, counting the end cysteine and phenylalanine. The sequence is cut down to CDR3 DNA, 48 bases in frame from base 1. For CDR1 and CDR2, the germline V gene lists ENHRY and SYGVKD. V is trimmed back by 6 bases and J by 2 bases, and the junction contains 12 bases that no gene match accounts for. Patients with ophthalmopathy had moderately to severely active disease, with a Clinical Activity Score of 3 or more, a NOSPECS grade of 4 or more, and a disease duration of less than 3 months. Patients were excluded if they had other autoimmune diseases, uncontrolled infections, pregnancy or lactation. Clinical symptoms, serum thyroxine, TRAb, thyroid ultrasound and orbital computed tomography formed the basis of the diagnosis. Ficoll-Paque density gradient centrifugation was used to isolate PBMCs from about 10 ml of fresh peripheral blood. Total RNA was extracted with Trizol reagent and quality-checked on an Agilent 2100 Bioanalyzer.

Rearrangement joined TRBV10-3 to TRBJ1-1; TRBD1 agrees with 7 junctional bases. The sequencing sample was made of peripheral blood. This TCR was sampled from an adult man with Graves' ophthalmopathy. The DNA sequence reads TGTGCCATCAGGACCCGGGCAGGGGGGGTTAACACTGAAGCTTTCTTT. Translated, this is CAIRTRAGGVNTEAFF.